The 27 T cell receptor beta chains below all came from one sample that was sequenced in a study of prognosis after radiotherapy for stage I lung cancer. Genomic DNA was subjected to two-round multiplex PCR for amplification of TCR beta CDR3. Specific primers for each TRBV and TRBJ gene were what first-round PCR used. Each CDR3 protein gets one entry after TCRdb re-called the multiplex PCR reads with MiXCR. The table records about 14,000 distinct CDR3 sequences, 30% of them present only once. Material: PBMCs, obtained before or after stereotactic body radiation therapy (not recorded which). These receptor sequences come from a donor over 45 with non-small cell lung cancer.

This clonotype occurred many times. The chain links TRBV7-9 to TRBJ1-6; tentatively, D is TRBD1 (6 bases). V shed 10 bases and J shed 8 bases, with 18 bases lying between them. CDR3 length: 14 amino acids. The V gene's germline CDR1 is SEHNR and CDR2 FQNEAQ (reference sequence). The CDR3 region is CAIPTGARYSPLHF. In nucleotides, the CDR3 is TGTGCCATCCCGACGGGGGCGCGGTATTCACCCCTCCACTTT. Using reference TRBV7-9 and TRBJ1-6 for the parts outside the CDR3, the full variable domain is DTGVSQNPRHKITKRGQNVTFRCDPISEHNRLYWYRQTLGQGPEFLTYFQNEAQLEKSRLLSDRFSAERPKGSFSTLEIQRTEQGDSAMYLCAIPTGARYSPLHFGNGTRLTVT.

This clonotype was recorded many times. The rearrangement uses TRBV11-1 and TRBJ2-5, with 8 bases aligning to TRBD2. CDR3 length: 16 residues. Germline CDR1 reads SGHAT; CDR2 reads FQDESV (reference sequence). V lost 5 bases, J lost 0 bases, and 8 bases stayed unmatched. DNA for the CDR3: TGTGCCAGCAGCCTCGGCGCGGGAGGTAACCAAGAGACCCAGTACTTC. Translated: CASSLGAGGNQETQYF.

In its sample, this clonotype was seen many times. The chain employs TRBV18 and TRBJ2-2; D unresolved. Trimming shortened V by 3 bases and J by 1 base, and 3 bases separated the two germline ends. This CDR3 is 13 amino acids long. Germline CDR1 is KGHSH and CDR2 is LQKENI. CDR3 sequence: CASSPMNTGELFF. The CDR3 DNA sequence: TGTGCCAGCTCACCTATGAACACCGGGGAGCTGTTTTTT.

This clonotype has ten or more counts. The CDR3 DNA is TGTGCCAGCTCACGGGACAGTGTTTCCTCTAACTATGGCTACACCTTC. Its protein is CASSRDSVSSNYGYTF. The chain recombines TRBV18 with TRBJ1-2; 7 positions agree with TRBD1. V gave up 4 bases and J gave up 0 bases; unmatched junction bases: 8. Germline V gene sequence: CDR1 KGHSH, CDR2 LQKENI. The CDR3 is 16 amino acids.

This clonotype showed up many times. The gene calls are TRBV9 and TRBJ1-4; the match to TRBD1 covers 8 bases. The trim removed 0 bases at V and 7 bases at J, leaving 5 bases unmatched. The CDR3 spans 15 residues. CDR1 is SGDLS and CDR2 is YYNGEE in the germline V gene. The CDR3 reads CASSVGGQGSEKLFF. CDR3 DNA: TGTGCCAGCAGCGTAGGAGGACAGGGCTCTGAAAAACTGTTTTTT.

Sample share makes this clonotype medium-sized. The CDR3 coding sequence is TGTGCCAGCAGGCGGGACAGGGGAACTTCACCCCTCCACTTT. Translated, it gives CASRRDRGTSPLHF. The rearrangement uses TRBV12-3 or TRBV12-4 and TRBJ1-6, with TRBD1 matching 10 bases. This CDR3 region has 14 residues. V lost 6 bases and J lost 9; bases outside the gene matches: 5.

The gene calls are TRBV18 and TRBJ2-7, with TRBD2 as a possible D gene (5 bases). V lost 4 bases to trimming and J lost 5 bases, with 18 bases between them. In germline, CDR1 is KGHSH, CDR2 LQKENI. The CDR3 covers 15 residues. The CDR3 DNA reads as TGTGCCAGCTCACTACGACGGGGTAACAAGAACGAGCAGTACTTC. This gives the protein CASSLRRGNKNEQYF. Using reference TRBV18 and TRBJ2-7 for the parts outside the CDR3, the full variable domain is NAGVMQNPRHLVRRRGQEARLRCSPMKGHSHVYWYRQLPEEGLKFMVYLQKENIIDESGMPKERFSAEFPKEGPSILRIQQVVRGDSAAYFCASSLRRGNKNEQYFGPGTRLTVT.

This clonotype is termed medium-sized (0.01 to 0.1%). The J gene is TRBJ2-1, the V gene TRBV4-1; D is perhaps TRBD1 (6 bases). V lost 2 bases and J lost 4, with 9 bases in between. Germline loops: CDR1 MGHRA, CDR2 YSYEKL. This CDR3 spans 14 amino acids. The CDR3: CASSQRDTYNEQFF. The CDR3 bases are TGCGCCAGCAGCCAAAGGGACACTTACAATGAGCAGTTCTTC.

This clonotype was detected many times. The chain recombines TRBV24-1 with TRBJ2-7; TRBD1 matches at 9 bases. The CDR3 loop spans 15 amino acids. CDR1 is KGHDR and CDR2 is SFDVKD in the germline V gene. Trimming took 4 bases from V and 6 from J; bases not matched to a gene: 9. CDR3 sequence: CATSEDGTGQSEQYF. CDR3 coding DNA: TGTGCCACCAGTGAAGACGGGACAGGGCAGTCCGAGCAGTACTTC.

A few counts support this clonotype. A far larger clone differs by one base, so this is likely a read error. V gene TRBV6-2 or TRBV6-3 combines with J gene TRBJ1-1; D ambiguous. The length of the CDR3 is 13 residues. Germline CDR1 MNHEY, CDR2 SVGEGT. CDR3 amino acids: CASSYTTASEASF. The CDR3 bases are TGTGCCAGCAGTTACACCACAGCAAGTGAAGCTTCCTTT.

This clonotype showed up many times. This chain joins TRBV20-1 and TRBJ1-4; 9 nucleotides agree with TRBD1. The CDR3 sequence is 16 residues long. J gave up 2 bases and V 4 bases, and 8 bases lay outside the gene matches. Germline V gives CDR1 DFQATT, CDR2 SNEGSKA (reference sequence). CDR3: CSAKPTDRGTNEKLFF. CDR3 coding DNA: TGCAGTGCTAAACCTACGGACAGGGGCACTAATGAAAAACTGTTTTTT.

This clonotype was observed at least ten times. The chain couples TRBV29-1 to TRBJ1-2; maybe TRBD1 (5 bases). Per the germline V gene, CDR1 is SQVTM and CDR2 is ANQGSEA. V lost 3 bases and J lost 3, with 17 bases in between. CDR3 size: 15 residues. CDR3 in amino acids: CSVDASGHQDYGYTF. CDR3 bases: TGCAGCGTTGACGCCAGCGGACATCAGGACTATGGCTACACCTTC. The variable domain in full, with the rest retrieved from reference TRBV29-1 and TRBJ1-2, is SAVISQKPSRDICQRGTSLTIQCQVDSQVTMMFWYRQQPGQSLTLIATANQGSEATYESGFVIDKFPISRPNLTFSTLTVSNMSPEDSSIYLCSVDASGHQDYGYTFGSGTRLTVV.

The V and J genes are TRBV27 and TRBJ2-3; 7 bases are shared with TRBD2. Germline-derived CDR1 and CDR2 are MNHEY and SMNVEV (reference sequence). CDR3 length equals 17 residues. V dropped 6 bases and J dropped 0; count of bases not matched to a gene: 12. The CDR3, as DNA: TGTGCCAGCAGGAAAACCTACCCGCGGGGGAGCACAGATACGCAGTATTTT. It translates to CASRKTYPRGSTDTQYF.

By share of the sample, this clonotype is medium-sized (0.01 to 0.1%). The CDR3 sequence is CASSLAIFTDTQYF. DNA of the CDR3: TGTGCCAGCAGTTTAGCTATTTTCACAGATACGCAGTATTTT. This chain uses TRBV28 with TRBJ2-3; D ambiguous. The CDR3 is 14 residues long. In germline, CDR1 is MDHEN, CDR2 SYDVKM. V shed 2 bases and J shed 2 bases, with 8 bases lying between them.

The V gene is TRBV11-1, the J gene TRBJ2-5; TRBD1 matches at 7 bases. V dropped 5 bases and J dropped 0; count of bases not matched to a gene: 9. The CDR3 has 16 amino acids. Per germline, CDR1 SGHAT and CDR2 FQDESV (reference sequence). Here the CDR3 reads CASSPVTGNDQETQYF. The CDR3 nucleotides are TGTGCCAGCAGCCCGGTGACAGGGAACGACCAAGAGACCCAGTACTTC.

This clonotype was counted at least ten times. The junction does not match germline at one end; this may be a read error. This chain links TRBV10-3 with TRBJ2-1; D not resolved. The CDR3 has 14 residues. The germline CDR1 and CDR2 sequences are ENHRY and SYGVKD. The CDR3 DNA reads TGTGCCGTCAGTGATCGACCTTTAAGGCCTGAGCAGTTCTTC. This translates into CAVSDRPLRPEQFF.

Note on this clonotype: A far larger clone differs by one base, so this is likely a read error. The V call is TRBV6-5, the J call TRBJ2-7, with TRBD1 identical over 10 bases. The germline V gene encodes CDR1 MNHEY and CDR2 SVGAGI. CDR3 size: 15 residues. The CDR3 coding sequence is TGTGCCAGCAGTCACTCCGGGGGACAGGGGAACGAGCAGTACTTC. Protein product: CASSHSGGQGNEQYF.

This clonotype was seen at least ten times. The V call is TRBV4-1, the J call TRBJ2-7; 8 nucleotides line up with TRBD1. Germline CDR1 and CDR2: MGHRA and YSYEKL. The CDR3 sequence is 16 residues long. The V gene end was trimmed by 1 base and the J gene end by 5 bases; junction bases not matched to a gene: 10. CDR3 DNA: TGCGCCAGCAGCCAAGGGGTGACAGGGGTTTCCGACGAGCAGTACTTC. It yields the protein CASSQGVTGVSDEQYF.

This clonotype was observed many times. This rearrangement joins TRBV18 to TRBJ2-7; D not resolved. Germline V gene sequence: CDR1 KGHSH, CDR2 LQKENI. The CDR3 covers 15 residues. Trimming pared 3 bases from V and 2 bases from J, leaving 14 bases between. CDR3 region: CASSPSATGAYEQYF. The CDR3 DNA follows: TGTGCCAGCTCACCTTCAGCCACTGGGGCCTACGAGCAGTACTTC.

This clonotype is labeled medium-sized. The chain recombines TRBV6-1 with TRBJ2-7; 8 bases agree with TRBD2. The CDR3 length is 14 residues. Trimming took 2 bases from V and 5 from J; bases not matched to a gene: 5. From germline, CDR1 is MNHNS and CDR2 SASEGT. Written as DNA, the CDR3 is TGTGCCAGCAGTGAAATAGCGGGATTGAACGAGCAGTACTTC. This sequence encodes CASSEIAGLNEQYF.

By sample fraction, this clonotype is medium-sized. The rearrangement uses TRBV6-4 and TRBJ1-2, with TRBD1 as a possible D gene (5 bases). Germline V lookup: CDR1 MRHNA, CDR2 SNTAGT. The CDR3 has 15 amino acids. V lost 5 bases, J lost 0 bases, and 13 bases lay in between. The CDR3 coding sequence is TGTGCCAGCAGTCCATATTCGACAGCTAACTATGGCTACACCTTC. Translating gives CASSPYSTANYGYTF.

This clonotype rates as medium-sized. The chain employs TRBV28 and TRBJ2-7; 10 positions match TRBD1. The CDR3 spans 14 residues. V lost 3 bases, J lost 4 bases, and 3 bases stayed unmatched. Germline assignment: CDR1 MDHEN and CDR2 SYDVKM. The CDR3 loop reads CASSLPGQGYEQYF. In DNA form, the CDR3 reads TGTGCCAGCAGTTTGCCGGGACAGGGGTACGAGCAGTACTTC.

The chain employs TRBV9 and TRBJ2-3; D could derive from TRBD1 or TRBD2 (5 bases each). V lost 6 bases to trimming and J lost 3 bases, with 17 bases between them. The CDR3 covers 15 residues. The V gene's germline CDR1 is SGDLS and CDR2 YYNGEE. CDR3 region: CASNLRGELTDTQYF. The DNA for the CDR3 is TGTGCCAGCAACCTTAGAGGGGAACTAACAGATACGCAGTATTTT.

This clonotype was seen repeatedly, ten times or more. The V and J genes are TRBV7-9 and TRBJ1-5; D is ambiguous. Trimming removed 1 base at V and 5 bases at J, with 3 bases between. The CDR3 contains 12 residues. Germline values: CDR1 SEHNR, CDR2 FQNEAQ (reference sequence). CDR3 region: CASSLGDQPQHF. The CDR3 DNA follows: TGTGCCAGCAGCTTAGGGGATCAGCCCCAGCATTTT.

This clonotype was seen repeatedly, ten times or more. A much larger clone sits a single nucleotide away, making a read error possible. The chain is built from TRBV28 and TRBJ2-2; 11 nucleotides match TRBD2. V trimming: 8 bases; J trimming: 2 bases; junction bases outside the gene matches: 7. This CDR3 is 16 amino acids long. Germline CDR1 is MDHEN and CDR2 is SYDVKM. In DNA, the CDR3 is TGTGCCAGCGAACACCTAGCGGGAGGAAACACCGGGGAGCTGTTTTTT. Protein product: CASEHLAGGNTGELFF. The full variable domain, in which reference TRBV28 and TRBJ2-2 provide the parts outside the CDR3, is DVKVTQSSRYLVKRTGEKVFLECVQDMDHENMFWYRQDPGLGLRLIYFSYDVKMKEKGDIPEGYSVSREKKERFSLILESASTNQTSMYLCASEHLAGGNTGELFFGEGSRLTVL.

V gene TRBV6-2 or TRBV6-3 combines with J gene TRBJ2-1; 9 nucleotides match TRBD2. With V trimmed by 7 bases and J by 6 bases, 10 bases remained unmatched. Germline V gives CDR1 MNHEY, CDR2 SVGEGT. The CDR3 length is 15 residues. Written as DNA, the CDR3 is TGTGCCAGCACTCATAGCGGGAGAGGGGGCAATGAGCAGTTCTTC. Protein product: CASTHSGRGGNEQFF.

This clonotype was observed many times. The chain couples TRBV5-5 to TRBJ2-7, with 10 bases matching TRBD2. The trim removed 0 bases at V and 3 bases at J, leaving 3 bases unmatched. The CDR3 has 15 residues. Germline values: CDR1 SGHKS, CDR2 YYEKEE (reference sequence). Here the CDR3 DNA reads TGTGCCAGCAGCTTGGGGACTAGCGGAATCTACGAGCAGTACTTC. It specifies CASSLGTSGIYEQYF.